The rows below give T cell receptor beta chains drawn from one sample of a study of cytomegalovirus exposure and HLA in healthy donors. TCRdb's table, derived via immunoSEQ multiplex PCR, lists solely in-frame clones and lacks some. The sample has about 170,000 clones, about 79% seen once. What was sequenced was PBMCs. The receptor set was obtained from a woman aged 50 to 60 in good health and CMV-seronegative. The CDR3 runs from the conserved cysteine through the conserved F or W. D genes are given only for firm matches. The size of a clone is reported for some rows only, either as once, few or many, or as a class for expanded clones.

d_gene	v_gene	abundance	j_gene	CDR3aa	CDR3nt
.	TRBV6-6	.	TRBJ1-4	CASGYWESGNEKLFF	TGTGCCAGCGGTTATTGGGAGTCGGGTAATGAAAAACTGTTTTTT
.	TRBV25-1	.	TRBJ2-7	CASSFQGSSYEQYF	TGTGCCAGCAGTTTTCAAGGGAGCTCCTACGAGCAGTACTTC
.	TRBV18	.	TRBJ2-2	CASSPAGGDTGELFF	TGTGCCAGCTCACCAGCTGGGGGCGACACCGGGGAGCTGTTTTTT
TRBD2	TRBV19	once	TRBJ2-3	CASSGEGTSGRQTDTQYF	TGTGCCAGTAGTGGGGAGGGGACTAGCGGGAGGCAAACAGATACGCAGTATTTT
.	TRBV10-1	few	TRBJ2-7	CASSTGTYEQYF	TGCGCCAGCAGTACAGGAACCTACGAGCAGTACTTC
TRBD1	TRBV9	.	TRBJ1-4	CASSVAPGQGDEKLFF	TGTGCCAGCAGCGTAGCCCCGGGACAGGGGGATGAAAAACTGTTTTTT
TRBD1	TRBV7-2	.	TRBJ2-5	CASSYDRGQETQYF	TGTGCCAGCAGCTACGACAGGGGGCAAGAGACCCAGTACTTC
TRBD1	TRBV19	.	TRBJ1-6	CASSATGTGGGSPLHF	TGTGCCAGTAGTGCAACCGGGACAGGGGGCGGTTCACCCCTCCACTTT
.	TRBV7-9	.	TRBJ1-5	CASSLAGSNQPQHF	TGTGCCAGCAGCTTAGCTGGGAGTAATCAGCCCCAGCATTTT
.	TRBV6-5	.	TRBJ2-1	CASRGWAGLYNEQFF	TGTGCCAGCAGGGGGTGGGCGGGTTTGTACAATGAGCAGTTCTTC
TRBD2	TRBV18	.	TRBJ2-7	CASSGSLAGSSYEQYF	TGTGCCAGCTCAGGATCCTTAGCGGGAAGCTCCTACGAGCAGTACTTC